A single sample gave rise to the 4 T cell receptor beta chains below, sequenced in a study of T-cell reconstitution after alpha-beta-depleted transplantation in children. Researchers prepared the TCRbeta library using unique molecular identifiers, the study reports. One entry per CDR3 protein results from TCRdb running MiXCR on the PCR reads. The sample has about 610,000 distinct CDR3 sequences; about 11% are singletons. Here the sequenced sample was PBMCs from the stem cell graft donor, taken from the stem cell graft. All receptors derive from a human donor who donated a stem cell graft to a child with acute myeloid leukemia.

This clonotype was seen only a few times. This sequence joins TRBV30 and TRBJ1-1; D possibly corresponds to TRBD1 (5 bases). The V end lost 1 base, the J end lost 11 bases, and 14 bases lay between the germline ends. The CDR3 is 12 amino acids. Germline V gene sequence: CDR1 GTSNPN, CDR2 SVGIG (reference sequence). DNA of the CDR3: TGTGCCTGGAGTGAAATCAGGGAGGAGGCTTTCTTT. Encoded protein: CAWSEIREEAFF.

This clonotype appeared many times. The CDR3, as DNA: TGTGCCAGCAAAAAGAGGGGGACTCCTGAAACCCAGTACTTC. It translates to CASKKRGTPETQYF. The rearrangement uses TRBV7-2 and TRBJ2-5; D possibly uses TRBD1 or TRBD2 (6 bases each). This CDR3 region has 14 residues. Germline values: CDR1 SGHTA, CDR2 FQGNSA. Trimming took 7 bases from V and 8 from J, leaving 20 bases between them.

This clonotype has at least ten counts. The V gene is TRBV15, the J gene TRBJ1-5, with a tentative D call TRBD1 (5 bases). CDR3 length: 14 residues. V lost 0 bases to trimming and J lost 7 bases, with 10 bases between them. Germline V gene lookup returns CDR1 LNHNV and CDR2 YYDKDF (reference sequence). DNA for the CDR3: TGTGCCACCAGCAGAGATGGGGGTATCCAGCCCCAGCATTTT. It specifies CATSRDGGIQPQHF.

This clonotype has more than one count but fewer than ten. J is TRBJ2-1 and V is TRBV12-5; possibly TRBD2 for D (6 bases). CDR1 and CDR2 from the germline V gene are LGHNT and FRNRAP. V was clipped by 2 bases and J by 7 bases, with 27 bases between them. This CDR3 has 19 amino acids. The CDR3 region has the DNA TGTGCTAGTGGTTTGAGTTTCGGTACGGGAGTCATTAGTGGGAATGAGCAGTTCTTC. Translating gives CASGLSFGTGVISGNEQFF.